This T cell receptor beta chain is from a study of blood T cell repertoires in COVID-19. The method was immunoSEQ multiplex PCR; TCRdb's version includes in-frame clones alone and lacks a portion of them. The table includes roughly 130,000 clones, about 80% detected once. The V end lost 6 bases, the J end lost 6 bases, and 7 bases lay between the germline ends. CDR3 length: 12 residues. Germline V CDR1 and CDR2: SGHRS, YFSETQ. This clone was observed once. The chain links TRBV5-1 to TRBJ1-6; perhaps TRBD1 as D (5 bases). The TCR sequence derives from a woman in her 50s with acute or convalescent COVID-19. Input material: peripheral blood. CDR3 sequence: CASNQGNSPLHF. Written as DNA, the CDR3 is TGCGCCAGCAATCAGGGTAATTCACCCCTCCACTTT.